This T cell receptor beta chain was recovered during a study of patients and donors after allogeneic stem cell transplantation. In TCRdb, the RT-PCR reads were re-called with MiXCR into one record per CDR3 protein. The data hold about 960,000 distinct CDR3 sequences, with roughly 18% observed a single time. This clonotype was detected a few times. The germline V gene has CDR1 SGHKS and CDR2 YYEKEE (reference sequence). The J segment lost 6 bases and the V segment lost 4 bases, leaving 7 bases of the junction unmatched. The CDR3 loop spans 15 amino acids. Source material: blood, either unsorted or a sorted T cell fraction (not recorded which). This clonotype was obtained from a human donor who was either an allogeneic HSCT recipient or a stem cell or donor lymphocyte infusion donor (not recorded which). It is not recorded whose cells these are; they may come from a transplant donor. The chain employs TRBV5-5 and TRBJ2-1, with 10 bases that match TRBD2. The CDR3 DNA is TGTGCCAGCAGCAAGACTAGCGGGCCTATCAATGAGCAGTTCTTC. Translation: CASSKTSGPINEQFF.